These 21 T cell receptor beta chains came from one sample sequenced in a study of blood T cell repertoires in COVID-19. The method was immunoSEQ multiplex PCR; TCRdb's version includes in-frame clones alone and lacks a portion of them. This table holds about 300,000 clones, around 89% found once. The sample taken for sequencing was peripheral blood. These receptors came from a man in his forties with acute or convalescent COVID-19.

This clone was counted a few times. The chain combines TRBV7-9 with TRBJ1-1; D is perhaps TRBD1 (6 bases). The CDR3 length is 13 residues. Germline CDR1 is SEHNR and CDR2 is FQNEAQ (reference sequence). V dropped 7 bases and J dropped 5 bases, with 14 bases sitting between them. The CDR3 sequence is CASIKTGGTEAFF. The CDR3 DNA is TGTGCCAGCATAAAGACAGGAGGAACTGAAGCTTTCTTT.

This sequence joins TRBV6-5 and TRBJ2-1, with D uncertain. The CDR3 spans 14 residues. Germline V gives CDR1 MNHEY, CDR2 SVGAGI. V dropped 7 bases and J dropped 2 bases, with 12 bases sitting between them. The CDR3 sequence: CASITTPAYNEQFF. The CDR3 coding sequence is TGTGCCAGCATTACGACTCCTGCCTACAATGAGCAGTTCTTC.

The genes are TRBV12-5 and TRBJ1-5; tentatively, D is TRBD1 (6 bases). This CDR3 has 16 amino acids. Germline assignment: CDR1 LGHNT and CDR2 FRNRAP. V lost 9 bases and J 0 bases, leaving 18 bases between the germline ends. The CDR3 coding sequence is TGTGCTAGCGACAATGACAGGCCGACTAGCAATCAGCCCCAGCATTTT. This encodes CASDNDRPTSNQPQHF.

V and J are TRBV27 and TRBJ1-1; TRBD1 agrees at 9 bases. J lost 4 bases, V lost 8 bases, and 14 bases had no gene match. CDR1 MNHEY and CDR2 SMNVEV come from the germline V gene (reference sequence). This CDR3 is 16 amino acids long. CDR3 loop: CASGQIGTGYSTEAFF. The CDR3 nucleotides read TGTGCCAGCGGCCAGATAGGGACAGGGTATAGCACTGAAGCTTTCTTT.

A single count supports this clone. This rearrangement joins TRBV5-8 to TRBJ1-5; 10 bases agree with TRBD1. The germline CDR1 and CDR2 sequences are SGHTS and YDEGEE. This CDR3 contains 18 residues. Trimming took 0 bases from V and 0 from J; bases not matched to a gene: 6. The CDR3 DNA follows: TGTGCCAGCAGCTTGGGGACAGGGGGGAAGAATAGCAATCAGCCCCAGCATTTT. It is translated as CASSLGTGGKNSNQPQHF.

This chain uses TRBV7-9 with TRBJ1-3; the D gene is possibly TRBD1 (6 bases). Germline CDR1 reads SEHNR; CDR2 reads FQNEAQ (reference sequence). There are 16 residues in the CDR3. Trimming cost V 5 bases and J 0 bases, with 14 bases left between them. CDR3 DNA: TGTGCCAGCAGCCTCCGGGGGGCCAACTCTGGAAACACCATATATTTT. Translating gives CASSLRGANSGNTIYF.

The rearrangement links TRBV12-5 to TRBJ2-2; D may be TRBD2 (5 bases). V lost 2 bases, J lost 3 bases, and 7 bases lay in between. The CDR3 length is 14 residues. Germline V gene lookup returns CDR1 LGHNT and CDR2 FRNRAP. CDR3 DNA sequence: TGTGCTAGTGGTTTGACGGGGTACACCGGGGAGCTGTTTTTT. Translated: CASGLTGYTGELFF. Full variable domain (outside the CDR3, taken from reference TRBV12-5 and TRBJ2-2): DARVTQTPRHKVTEMGQEVTMRCQPILGHNTVFWYRQTMMQGLELLAYFRNRAPLDDSGMPKDRFSAEMPDATLATLKIQPSEPRDSAVYFCASGLTGYTGELFFGEGSRLTVL.

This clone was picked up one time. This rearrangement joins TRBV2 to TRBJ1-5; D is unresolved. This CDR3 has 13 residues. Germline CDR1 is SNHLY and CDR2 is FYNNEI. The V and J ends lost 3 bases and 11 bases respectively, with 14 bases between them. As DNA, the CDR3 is TGTGCCAGCAGTGATCAATTTTTGCAGGCCCAGCATTTT. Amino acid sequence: CASSDQFLQAQHF.

The CDR3 protein is CASSSPGGANYGYTF. The CDR3 DNA follows: TGTGCCAGCAGTTCTCCGGGGGGGGCTAACTATGGCTACACCTTC. V is TRBV6-5 and J is TRBJ1-2; D may be TRBD1 (5 bases). V was trimmed by 4 bases and J by 0 bases, leaving 12 bases between them. CDR1 and CDR2 from the germline V gene are MNHEY and SVGAGI. CDR3 length equals 15 residues.

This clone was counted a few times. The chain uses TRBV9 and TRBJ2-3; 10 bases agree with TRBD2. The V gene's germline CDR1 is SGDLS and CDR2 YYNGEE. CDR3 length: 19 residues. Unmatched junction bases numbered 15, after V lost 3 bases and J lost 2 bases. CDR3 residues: CASSGLAGERSDFTDTQYF. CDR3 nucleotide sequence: TGTGCCAGCAGCGGTCTAGCGGGGGAAAGGAGTGACTTCACAGATACGCAGTATTTT.

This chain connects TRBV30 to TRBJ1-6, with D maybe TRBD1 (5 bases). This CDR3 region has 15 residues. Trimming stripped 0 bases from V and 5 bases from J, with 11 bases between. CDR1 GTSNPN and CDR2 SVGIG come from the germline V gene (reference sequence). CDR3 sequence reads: CAWSVGQRNNSPLHF. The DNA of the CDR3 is TGTGCCTGGAGTGTGGGGCAGAGGAATAATTCACCCCTCCACTTT.

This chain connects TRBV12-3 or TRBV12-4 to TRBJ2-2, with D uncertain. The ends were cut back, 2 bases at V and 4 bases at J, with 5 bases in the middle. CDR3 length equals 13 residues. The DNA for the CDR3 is TGTGCCAGCAGTTTAAGTAGCACCGGGGAGCTGTTTTTT. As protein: CASSLSSTGELFF.

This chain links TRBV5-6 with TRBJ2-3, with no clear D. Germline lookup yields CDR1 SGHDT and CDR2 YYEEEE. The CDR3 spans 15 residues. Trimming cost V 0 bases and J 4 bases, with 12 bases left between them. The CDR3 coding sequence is TGTGCCAGCAGCTTGGGTTTGGTAGCATCAGATACGCAGTATTTT. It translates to CASSLGLVASDTQYF.

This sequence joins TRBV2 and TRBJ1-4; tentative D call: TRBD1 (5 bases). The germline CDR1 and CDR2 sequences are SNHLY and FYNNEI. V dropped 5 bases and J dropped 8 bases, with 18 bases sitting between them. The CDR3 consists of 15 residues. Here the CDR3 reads CASSFGTQRGEKLFF. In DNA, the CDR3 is TGTGCCAGCAGTTTCGGGACTCAACGTGGGGAAAAACTGTTTTTT.

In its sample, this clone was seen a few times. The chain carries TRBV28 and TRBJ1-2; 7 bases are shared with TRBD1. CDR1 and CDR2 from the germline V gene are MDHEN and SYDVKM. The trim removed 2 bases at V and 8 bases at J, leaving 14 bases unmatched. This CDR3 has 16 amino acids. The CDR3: CASSLGGGRGDFGYTF. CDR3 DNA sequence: TGTGCCAGCAGTTTAGGGGGCGGCAGGGGGGACTTCGGCTACACCTTC.

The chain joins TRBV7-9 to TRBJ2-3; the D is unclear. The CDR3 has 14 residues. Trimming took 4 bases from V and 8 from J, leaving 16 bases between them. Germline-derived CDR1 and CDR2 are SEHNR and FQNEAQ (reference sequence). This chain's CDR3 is CASSSLSSPFTQYF. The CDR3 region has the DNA TGTGCCAGCAGCTCACTGTCCTCTCCGTTTACGCAGTATTTT.

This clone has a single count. CDR3 DNA: TGTGCCAGCAGCCAAGCCAGGGGGAATTCACCCCTCCACTTT. Amino acid sequence: CASSQARGNSPLHF. This chain connects TRBV3-1 (or the pseudogene TRBV3-2) to TRBJ1-6; TRBD1 aligns across 7 bases. The CDR3 has 14 amino acids. Trimming removed 1 base from V and 7 bases from J; junction bases left unmatched: 1. CDR1 and CDR2 (germline): LGHDT, YNNKEL (reference sequence).

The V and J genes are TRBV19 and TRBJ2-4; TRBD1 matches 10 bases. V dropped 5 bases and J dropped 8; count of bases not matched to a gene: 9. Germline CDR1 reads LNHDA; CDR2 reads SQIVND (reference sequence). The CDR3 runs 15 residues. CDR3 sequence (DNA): TGTGCCAGTAGTTTTTTCGGGACAGGGGATGACATTCAGTACTTC. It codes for CASSFFGTGDDIQYF.

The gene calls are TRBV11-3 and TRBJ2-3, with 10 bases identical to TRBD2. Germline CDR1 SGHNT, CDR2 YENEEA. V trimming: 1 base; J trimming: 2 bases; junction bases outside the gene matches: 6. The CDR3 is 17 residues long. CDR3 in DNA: TGTGCCAGCAGCTTAGGATTTAGCGGGGGGTACACAGATACGCAGTATTTT. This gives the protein CASSLGFSGGYTDTQYF.

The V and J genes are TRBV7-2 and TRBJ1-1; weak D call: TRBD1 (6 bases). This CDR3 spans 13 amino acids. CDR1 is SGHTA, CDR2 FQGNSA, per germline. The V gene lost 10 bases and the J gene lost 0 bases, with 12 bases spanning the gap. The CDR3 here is CATRQDMNTEAFF. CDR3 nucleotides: TGTGCCACCAGACAGGACATGAACACTGAAGCTTTCTTT. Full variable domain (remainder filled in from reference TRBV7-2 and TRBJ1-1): GAGVSQSPSNKVTEKGKDVELRCDPISGHTALYWYRQSLGQGLEFLIYFQGNSAPDKSGLPSDRFSAERTGGSVSTLTIQRTQQEDSAVYLCATRQDMNTEAFFGQGTRLTVV.

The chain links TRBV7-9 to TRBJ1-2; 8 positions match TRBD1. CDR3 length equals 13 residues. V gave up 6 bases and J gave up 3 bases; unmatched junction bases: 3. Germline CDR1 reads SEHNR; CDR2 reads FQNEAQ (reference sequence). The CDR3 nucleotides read TGTGCCAGCAGATACAGGGGGGACTATGGCTACACCTTC. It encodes CASRYRGDYGYTF.